This is a list of T cell receptor beta chains from one sample in a study of cytomegalovirus exposure and HLA in healthy donors. Clones were read by immunoSEQ multiplex PCR, and TCRdb kept only the in-frame ones, dropping some. The profile covers some 150,000 clones, with over 60% appearing a single time and 6.3% taken by the ten largest. Sequencing used PBMCs. The receptors were gathered from a man aged 40-49 years in good health and CMV-seropositive. The CDR3 runs from the conserved cysteine through the conserved F or W. The D gene is left open where the match is weak. A clone size is listed for some rows: how often the clone was seen (once, few, many), or a class if it is expanded.

>.|TRBJ1-1|.|TRBV7-9
CASSRLGVGNTEAFF
TGTGCCAGCAGCCGGTTAGGAGTAGGAAACACTGAAGCTTTCTTT
>few|TRBJ2-5|.|TRBV6-6
CASSSTVVQETQYF
TGTGCCAGCAGTTCCACAGTGGTGCAAGAGACCCAGTACTTC
>.|TRBJ1-5|TRBD1|TRBV28
CASSFPGQGFQPQHF
TGTGCCAGCAGTTTTCCTGGACAGGGGTTCCAGCCCCAGCATTTT
>.|TRBJ2-3|.|TRBV10-1
CATEGLGAPTSTDTQYF
TGCGCCACCGAGGGGTTGGGGGCACCGACTAGCACAGATACGCAGTATTTT
>.|TRBJ2-7|.|TRBV27
CASSLAGGGPYEQYF
TGTGCCAGCAGTTTAGCGGGTGGGGGCCCCTACGAGCAGTACTTC
>.|TRBJ2-1|TRBD1|TRBV7-3
CASSSDRGSYNEQFF
TGTGCCAGCAGCTCTGACAGGGGTTCCTACAATGAGCAGTTCTTC
>.|TRBJ1-1|.|TRBV19
CASSIRGNTEAFF
TGTGCCAGTAGTATAAGGGGGAACACTGAAGCTTTCTTT
>few|TRBJ1-2|TRBD1|TRBV27
CASSSPWTGYGYTF
TGTGCCAGCAGTTCTCCTTGGACAGGATATGGCTACACCTTC
>.|TRBJ2-1|.|TRBV11-3
CASSSQRERINYNEQFF
TGTGCCAGCAGCTCCCAACGCGAGCGAATAAACTACAATGAGCAGTTCTTC
>few|TRBJ2-1|TRBD2|TRBV19
CASSPWGLAGHNEQFF
TGTGCCAGTAGTCCTTGGGGACTAGCGGGACACAATGAGCAGTTCTTC
>.|TRBJ2-2|TRBD2|TRBV29-1
CSVRPLNHDGGAGELFF
TGCAGCGTTCGGCCCCTTAATCACGATGGGGGGGCCGGGGAGCTGTTTTTT
>.|TRBJ2-7|.|TRBV11-3
CASSLLSSSGEQYF
TGTGCCAGCAGCTTACTTTCTAGCAGCGGCGAGCAGTACTTC
>.|TRBJ2-5|TRBD2|TRBV11-2
CASSHSGRAWETQYF
TGTGCCAGCAGCCATAGCGGGAGGGCCTGGGAGACCCAGTACTTC
>.|TRBJ2-4|.|TRBV6-1
CASSEKWGLKNSQYF
TGTGCCAGCAGTGAAAAATGGGGGCTCAAAAACAGTCAGTACTTC
>.|TRBJ1-1|.|TRBV2
CASSVQGYTEAFF
TGTGCCAGCAGTGTCCAGGGTTACACTGAAGCTTTCTTT
>.|TRBJ2-7|.|TRBV6-5
CASSYSIGFGDYEQYF
TGTGCCAGCAGTTACTCGATAGGGTTCGGGGACTACGAGCAGTACTTC
>few|TRBJ2-1|.|TRBV6-1
CASSEPLGVLFF
TGTGCCAGCAGTGAGCCACTAGGAGTGCTGTTCTTC
>.|TRBJ1-4|.|TRBV9
CASSNGNNEKLFF
TGTGCCAGCAGCAACGGGAATAATGAAAAACTGTTTTTT
>.|TRBJ2-1|TRBD1|TRBV30
CAWVRVGTGVFF
TGTGCCTGGGTTCGGGTAGGGACAGGGGTGTTCTTC
>.|TRBJ1-4|TRBD1|TRBV14
CASSARQGADEKLFF
TGTGCCAGCAGCGCTCGACAGGGGGCGGATGAAAAACTGTTTTTT